The 24 T cell receptor beta chains in this list originate from one sample, sequenced in a study of T cell responses to AZD1222 COVID-19 vaccine. Using immunoSEQ multiplex PCR, the repertoire was profiled, and TCRdb retains in-frame clones only, with some absent. The sample carries roughly 100,000 clones, approximately 87% recorded once. The sample here was peripheral blood, taken on day 0 of AZD1222 vaccination. The receptors were gathered from an adult in good health.

This sequence joins TRBV3-1 (or the pseudogene TRBV3-2) and TRBJ2-7; a weak D match, TRBD2 (6 bases). The V gene's germline CDR1 is LGHDT and CDR2 YNNKEL (reference sequence). CDR3 length: 14 amino acids. Trimming stripped 8 bases from V and 0 bases from J, with 14 bases between. The DNA of the CDR3 is TGTGCCAGCTCTCTAGCGCTTAGCTCCTACGAGCAGTACTTC. Protein: CASSLALSSYEQYF.

This clone was recorded once. The genes are TRBV5-6 and TRBJ1-2; D is possibly TRBD1 (6 bases). V was cut by 0 bases and J by 6 bases, with 12 bases left in between. The CDR3 is made up of 14 amino acids. Per the germline V gene, CDR1 is SGHDT and CDR2 is YYEEEE. The CDR3 coding sequence is TGTGCCAGCAGCTTGGCGGGGGGCTACGATGGCTACACCTTC. Protein: CASSLAGGYDGYTF.

The rearrangement uses TRBV25-1 and TRBJ2-2; D assignment may be TRBD1 or TRBD2 (6 bases each). CDR1 and CDR2 from the germline V gene are MGHDK and SYGVNS. V lost 2 bases and J 5 bases, leaving 21 bases between the germline ends. The CDR3 is 18 amino acids. This chain's CDR3 is CASSENLRDKLVTGELFF. The CDR3 DNA follows: TGTGCCAGCAGTGAAAACTTGCGGGACAAGTTGGTAACCGGGGAGCTGTTTTTT.

The chain couples TRBV4-3 to TRBJ2-1, with a tentative D call TRBD2 (6 bases). The germline V gene encodes CDR1 LGHNA and CDR2 YSLEER. The length of the CDR3 is 18 residues. V gave up 0 bases and J gave up 5 bases, with 20 bases separating them. The CDR3 coding sequence is TGCGCCAGCAGCCAAGATGCGTCGGGGCTAGCGCAGAACAATGAGCAGTTCTTC. Translation gives CASSQDASGLAQNNEQFF.

Remarks on this clone: The junction differs from germline at one of its ends, possibly a read error. This rearrangement joins TRBV7-7 to TRBJ2-5, with TRBD2 matching 8 bases. This CDR3 has 15 amino acids. CDR1 SSHAT and CDR2 FNYEAQ come from the germline V gene (reference sequence). In DNA form, the CDR3 reads TGTGCTAGCAGCGGGGCGCTAGCGGGTTCGGAGACCCAGTACTTC. Its protein is CASSGALAGSETQYF. The variable domain in full, with the rest retrieved from reference TRBV7-7 and TRBJ2-5, is GAGVSQSPRYKVTKRGQDVTLRCDPISSHATLYWYQQALGQGPEFLTYFNYEAQPDKSGLPSDRFSAERPEGSISTLTIQRTEQRDSAMYRCASSGALAGSETQYFGPGTRLLVL.

The rearrangement joins TRBV11-2 to TRBJ2-3, with 8 bases fitting TRBD1. This CDR3 is built from 17 residues. Germline assignment: CDR1 SGHAT and CDR2 FQNNGV. The junction had 14 bases not matched to a gene; V was cut back by 6 bases and J by 3 bases. The CDR3 is CASRARSGQEVTDTQYF. CDR3 DNA sequence: TGTGCCAGCAGGGCGAGATCGGGACAGGAGGTGACAGATACGCAGTATTTT.

The rearrangement joins TRBV11-3 to TRBJ2-1; 12 bases are shared with TRBD2. The CDR3 loop spans 15 amino acids. Germline V CDR1 and CDR2: SGHNT, YENEEA. V trimming: 6 bases; J trimming: 8 bases; junction bases outside the gene matches: 8. The CDR3 spells CASSALAGGFHEQFF. CDR3 nucleotides: TGTGCCAGCAGTGCCCTAGCGGGAGGGTTCCATGAGCAGTTCTTC.

The chain combines TRBV18 with TRBJ2-1; 9 bases agree with TRBD1. There are 14 residues in the CDR3. Germline loops: CDR1 KGHSH, CDR2 LQKENI. V was pared by 3 bases and J by 7 bases, with 4 bases of the junction left unmatched. For the CDR3, the DNA is TGTGCCAGCTCACCCCGGGGACAGGGAAATGAGCAGTTCTTC. Residues: CASSPRGQGNEQFF.

The chain recombines TRBV10-3 with TRBJ1-2, with D possibly matching TRBD1 (6 bases). V lost 6 bases and J 1 base, leaving 18 bases between the germline ends. This CDR3 comprises 16 residues. Germline CDR1 and CDR2: ENHRY and SYGVKD. CDR3 coding DNA: TGTGCCATCAGCCCCGGGACAACGGACCTTAACTATGGCTACACCTTC. Translation: CAISPGTTDLNYGYTF.

For this clone: Other DNA sequences in this sample translate to the same CDR3. V is TRBV7-3 and J is TRBJ1-1; no definite D call. Trimming took off 3 bases at V and 1 base at J, with 6 bases between the two ends. The CDR3 sequence is 13 residues long. Germline loops: CDR1 SGHTA, CDR2 FQGTGA. The CDR3 coding sequence is TGTGCCAGCAGCTTCGGAGGGAACACTGAAGCTTTCTTT. This encodes CASSFGGNTEAFF.

The chain couples TRBV30 to TRBJ1-2; D uncertain. CDR3 length: 12 amino acids. The germline CDR1 and CDR2 sequences are GTSNPN and SVGIG (reference sequence). Deletions cut 5 bases from V and 8 bases from J, with 15 bases between. For the CDR3, the DNA is TGTGCCTGGTCCCCCCAGAATGCGGGCTACACCTTC. Translation gives CAWSPQNAGYTF. The full variable domain, completed using reference TRBV30 and TRBJ1-2, is SQTIHQWPATLVQPVGSPLSLECTVEGTSNPNLYWYRQAAGRGLQLLFYSVGIGQISSEVPQNLSASRPQDRQFILSSKKLLLSDSGFYLCAWSPQNAGYTFGSGTRLTVV.

The genes are TRBV3-1 (or the pseudogene TRBV3-2) and TRBJ2-7, with D possibly TRBD1 on 5 matching bases. The CDR3 loop spans 14 amino acids. Germline V CDR1 and CDR2: LGHDT, YNNKEL (reference sequence). V was clipped by 2 bases and J by 6 bases, with 14 bases between them. CDR3 DNA sequence: TGTGCCAGCAGCCAACTTGATGGGGCCTCCGAGCAGTACTTC. Residues: CASSQLDGASEQYF.

The chain joins TRBV6-1 to TRBJ1-2; 9 bases are shared with TRBD1. Germline CDR1 and CDR2: MNHNS and SASEGT. The CDR3 is made up of 15 amino acids. Trimming at V came to 3 bases and at J to 4 bases, leaving 6 bases not matched to a gene. The CDR3 sequence is CASSEGQGAFYGYTF. The CDR3 DNA sequence: TGTGCCAGCAGTGAGGGACAGGGCGCTTTCTATGGCTACACCTTC.

The J gene is TRBJ2-7, the V gene TRBV3-1 (or the pseudogene TRBV3-2), with unresolved D. In germline, CDR1 is LGHDT, CDR2 YNNKEL (reference sequence). The CDR3 sequence is 12 residues long. V lost 3 bases, J lost 3 bases, and 6 bases lay in between. DNA of the CDR3: TGTGCCAGCAGCCACCTGGACTACGAGCAGTACTTC. Amino acid sequence: CASSHLDYEQYF.

The CDR3 loop reads CASSLVDEQYF. In DNA, the CDR3 is TGTGCCAGCAGTTTAGTAGACGAGCAGTACTTC. This sequence joins TRBV12-3 or TRBV12-4 and TRBJ2-7, with D hard to call. Trimming pared 1 base from V and 5 bases from J, leaving 3 bases between. This CDR3 is 11 amino acids long.

This clone was counted a single time. The chain has TRBV19 and TRBJ2-5, with no clear D. The CDR3 sequence is 15 residues long. Germline CDR1 is LNHDA and CDR2 is SQIVND (reference sequence). V lost 10 bases, J lost 4 bases, and 22 bases lay in between. In DNA, the CDR3 is TGTGCCACCAGCTGGCAGGCCACTGGGCTAGAGACCCAGTACTTC. Its protein is CATSWQATGLETQYF.

This chain uses TRBV24-1 with TRBJ1-2; 7 nucleotides match TRBD1. Germline loops: CDR1 KGHDR, CDR2 SFDVKD. V shed 2 bases and J 0 bases; nucleotides not matched to a gene: 8. The CDR3 is made up of 17 amino acids. The CDR3 loop reads CATSDSRGTVPNYGYTF. CDR3 bases: TGTGCCACCAGTGATTCGCGAGGGACAGTTCCTAACTATGGCTACACCTTC.

V gene TRBV10-3 combines with J gene TRBJ2-2, with 7 bases fitting TRBD1. The CDR3 sequence is 16 residues long. Germline V lookup: CDR1 ENHRY, CDR2 SYGVKD. The junction had 4 bases not matched to a gene; V was cut back by 2 bases and J by 1 base. The CDR3 nucleotides are TGTGCCATCAGTGAGGGCCGGACAGGGAACACCGGGGAGCTGTTTTTT. Encoded protein: CAISEGRTGNTGELFF.

The chain recombines TRBV15 with TRBJ1-2, with D unresolved. The CDR3 totals 14 residues. Trimming removed 1 base from V and 8 bases from J, with 14 bases in between. Germline assignment: CDR1 LNHNV and CDR2 YYDKDF (reference sequence). The CDR3 DNA reads as TGTGCCACCAGCAGAGGAGCGAGCAAAGAAGGCTACACCTTC. Translated, it gives CATSRGASKEGYTF.

V is TRBV19 and J is TRBJ1-1, with a possible D match to TRBD1 (5 bases). Trimming took off 5 bases at V and 6 bases at J, with 16 bases between the two ends. This CDR3 contains 14 residues. Germline CDR1 LNHDA, CDR2 SQIVND (reference sequence). CDR3 sequence reads: CASSASGVWAEAFF. CDR3 in DNA: TGTGCCAGTAGTGCCTCGGGGGTTTGGGCTGAAGCTTTCTTT.

CDR3 nucleotide sequence: TGTGCCAGCAGTTTAAAAACAGGGATCAGCTACGAGCAGTACTTC. Its translation: CASSLKTGISYEQYF. The rearrangement links TRBV28 to TRBJ2-7; D possibly corresponds to TRBD1 (6 bases). Germline assignment: CDR1 MDHEN and CDR2 SYDVKM. The V end was cut by 2 bases, the J end by 3 bases, with 14 bases between. The CDR3 has 15 residues. Based on the CDR3 plus reference TRBV28 and TRBJ2-7, the full variable domain is DVKVTQSSRYLVKRTGEKVFLECVQDMDHENMFWYRQDPGLGLRLIYFSYDVKMKEKGDIPEGYSVSREKKERFSLILESASTNQTSMYLCASSLKTGISYEQYFGPGTRLTVT.

This chain connects TRBV27 to TRBJ1-5; perhaps TRBD1 as D (5 bases). Trimming left V 2 bases short and J 6 bases short, with 14 bases between. The V gene's germline CDR1 is MNHEY and CDR2 SMNVEV (reference sequence). There are 15 residues in the CDR3. Here the CDR3 reads CASSLHLQGGQPQHF. CDR3 nucleotide sequence: TGTGCCAGCAGTTTACATCTCCAGGGCGGTCAGCCCCAGCATTTT.

This clone was counted once. The rearrangement joins TRBV11-1 to TRBJ2-6; D is undetermined. The CDR3 has 18 amino acids. The germline V gene has CDR1 SGHAT and CDR2 FQDESV (reference sequence). V gave up 0 bases and J gave up 1 base, with 13 bases separating them. CDR3 sequence reads: CASSLALYLGSGANVLTF. The CDR3 DNA follows: TGTGCCAGCAGCTTAGCTTTGTATCTCGGGTCTGGGGCCAACGTCCTGACTTTC.

The V gene is TRBV18, the J gene TRBJ2-7; 7 bases match TRBD1. With V trimmed by 6 bases and J by 0 bases, 8 bases remained unmatched. Germline lookup yields CDR1 KGHSH and CDR2 LQKENI. The CDR3 has 15 amino acids. CDR3 amino acids: CASSGTEMGSYEQYF. CDR3 coding DNA: TGTGCCAGCTCGGGGACAGAAATGGGCTCCTACGAGCAGTACTTC.